This TCR beta chain was captured by sequencing in a study of radiotherapy plus CTLA-4 blockade in lung cancer. Measured with immunoSEQ multiplex PCR; TCRdb has only the in-frame clones, and not every one. There are approximately 25,000 clones in the sample; about 75% occur only once, and less than 25% lies in the top ten. Germline values: CDR1 MDHEN, CDR2 SYDVKM. CDR3 length: 16 residues. With 3 bases removed from V and 5 bases from J, the gap between germline ends came to 16 bases. The starting material was peripheral blood, obtained from a patient treated with radiotherapy plus ipilimumab. The receptor comes from a human donor with non-small cell lung cancer that progressed on radiotherapy plus ipilimumab. The V gene is TRBV28, the J gene TRBJ2-2, with a tentative D call TRBD2 (5 bases). CDR3 sequence: CASSFGGLLRTGELFF. CDR3 DNA sequence: TGTGCCAGCAGTTTCGGCGGACTCCTCAGGACCGGGGAGCTGTTTTTT.